This T cell receptor (beta chain) was documented in a study of cytomegalovirus exposure and HLA in healthy donors. Study-level results: According to reports, the classifier identified cytomegalovirus status with high specificity and sensitivity.

Details on this clone: What it binds is unknown.

Amplification used 60 Vbeta primers and 13 Jbeta primers. Per the study methods: As a later analysis found, there were about 80 million unique TCR beta chains, of which 8.5 million to 13 million were shared. TCRdb's table, derived via immunoSEQ multiplex PCR, lists solely in-frame clones and lacks some. The V and J calls and clone size come from that table; D and trimming were worked out from the DNA. The sample lists some 97,000 clones, around 74% seen once, with 14% in the top ten. Trimming shortened V by 4 bases and J by 4 bases, and 21 bases separated the two germline ends. The CDR3 is 16 amino acids. In germline, CDR1 is SGHNT, CDR2 YYREEE (reference sequence).

The rearrangement uses TRBV5-4 and TRBJ2-7; the D gene is possibly TRBD2 (5 bases). The material sequenced was PBMCs. This sequence was found in a male donor in good health and CMV-seropositive. This chain's CDR3 is CASSPDRSVALYEQYF. DNA for the CDR3: TGTGCCAGCAGCCCCGATCGTAGCGTAGCTTTATACGAGCAGTACTTC.